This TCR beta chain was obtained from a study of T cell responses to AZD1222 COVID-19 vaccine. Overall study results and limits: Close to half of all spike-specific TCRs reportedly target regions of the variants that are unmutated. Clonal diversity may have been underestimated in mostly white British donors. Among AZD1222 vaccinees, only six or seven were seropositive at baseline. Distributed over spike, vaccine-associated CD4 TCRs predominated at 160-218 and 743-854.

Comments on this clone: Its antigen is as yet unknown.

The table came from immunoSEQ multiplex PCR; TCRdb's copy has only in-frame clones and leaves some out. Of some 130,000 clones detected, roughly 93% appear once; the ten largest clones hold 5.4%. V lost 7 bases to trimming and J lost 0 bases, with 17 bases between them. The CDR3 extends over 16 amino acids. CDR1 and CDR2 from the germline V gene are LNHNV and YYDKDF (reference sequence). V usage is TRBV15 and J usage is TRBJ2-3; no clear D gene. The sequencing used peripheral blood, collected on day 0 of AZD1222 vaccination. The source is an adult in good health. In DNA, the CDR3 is TGTGCCACCAAAACAACCCGCAGGATAAGCACAGATACGCAGTATTTT. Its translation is CATKTTRRISTDTQYF.